These T cell receptor beta chains were read from a single sample in a study of T cell responses to AZD1222 COVID-19 vaccine. TCRdb keeps only in-frame clones here, not all; method: immunoSEQ multiplex PCR. The table includes 150,000 or so clones, 91% detected once. The material was peripheral blood, obtained 28 days after the second AZD1222 dose. The receptors derive from an adult who received the AZD1222 COVID-19 vaccine. Each CDR3 is given without its conserved first and last residue. Each record gives: V gene, CDR3 protein.

>TRBV18
ASSWGVPSTDTQY
>TRBV3-1/TRBV3-2
ASSLRGETQY
>TRBV7-2
ASSSIGGSYNEQF
>TRBV4-1
ASRLLPGTNNNEQF
>TRBV9
ASSEGHTKLNYGYT
>TRBV2
ASEASQNIQY
>TRBV25-1
ASSDPRGQGFNYGYT
>TRBV6-5
ASRRPSVAGELF
>TRBV6-5
ASRGRVGTGELF
>TRBV7-3
ASSLTSFAGTLLNYGYT
>TRBV6-5
ASSSGVNQPQH
>TRBV12-3/TRBV12-4
ASSGPTWETQY
>TRBV4-1
ASSHPTGLYTEAF
>TRBV13
ASSWGSGETQY
>TRBV9
ASSVAGGAYEQF
>TRBV10-3
AITADFQSYNEQF
>TRBV4-1
ASSQDAGSGTYEQY
>TRBV5-1
ASRREQSNYGYT
>TRBV30
AWLAGLTGELF
>TRBV5-1
ASSLGRLAGEAQSTQY
>TRBV19
ASSMVGSGNTIY
>TRBV7-9
ASSLFVGTSPHEQF
>TRBV7-6
ASSRFGGTGQPQH
>TRBV12-3/TRBV12-4
ASSLVGFGYT
>TRBV19
ASTKDRGWDQPQH
>TRBV29-1
SGQVTGLGTEAF
>TRBV29-1
SVLEQGPYEQY
>TRBV6-4
ASSDSPSGGVLGNEQF
>TRBV3-1/TRBV3-2
ASSQMTRRTEAF
>TRBV27
ASSLRQDRIQY
>TRBV7-6
ASSLGAGTHTDTQY
>TRBV19
ASTLGAVNTIY
>TRBV25-1
ASSEIRSSGGRYEQY
>TRBV30
ATDREGNTGELF
>TRBV14
ASSQVGGDQPQH
>TRBV7-2
ASSFSPSGRAGEQY
>TRBV3-1/TRBV3-2
ASSQRSVTVSSTDTQY
>TRBV29-1
SVNQGMNTEAF
>TRBV6-4
ASSEGPYNEQF
>TRBV11-2
ASSPGRWTSGRWEQF
>TRBV6-6
ASADRGNSPLH
>TRBV27
ASRELAGGAPYNEQF
>TRBV15
ATSTRDLADTQY
>TRBV5-8
ASSLGSSSGNTIY
>TRBV7-6
ASSFWSGGNTDTQY
>TRBV9
ASSVVPSVYNEQF
>TRBV11-2
ASSAQGASTSYYEQY
>TRBV6-4
ASSDSASGPYNEQF
>TRBV2
ASKPSMQERNTEAF
>TRBV6-1
ASSEGGSNGYT
>TRBV2
ASNYGLAGEETQY
>TRBV24-1
ATSDADSLGELF
>TRBV6-5
ASSYEEGAGYNEQF
>TRBV11-2
ASSPMAGYEQY
>TRBV4-1
ASSQDPPVWTGMGYGYT
>TRBV30
AWSVGGWYRELTVSNEKLF
>TRBV5-4
ASSQGLEGSTDTQY
>TRBV7-8
ASSLGVGDKVGYGYT